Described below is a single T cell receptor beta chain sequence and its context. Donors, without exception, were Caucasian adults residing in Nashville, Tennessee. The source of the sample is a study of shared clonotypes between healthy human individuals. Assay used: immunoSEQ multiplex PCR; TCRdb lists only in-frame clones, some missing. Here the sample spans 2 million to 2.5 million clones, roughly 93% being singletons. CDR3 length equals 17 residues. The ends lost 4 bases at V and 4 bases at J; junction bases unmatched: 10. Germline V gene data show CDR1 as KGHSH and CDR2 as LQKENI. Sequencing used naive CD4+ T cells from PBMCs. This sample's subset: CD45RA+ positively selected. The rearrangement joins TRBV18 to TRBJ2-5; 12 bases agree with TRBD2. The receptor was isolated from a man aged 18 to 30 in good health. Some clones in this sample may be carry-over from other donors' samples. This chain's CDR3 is CASSLRTSGEDRETQYF. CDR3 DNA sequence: TGTGCCAGCTCACTTCGGACTAGCGGGGAGGATAGAGAGACCCAGTACTTC.